A selection of T cell receptor beta chains follows, all from one sample in a study of T cell repertoires in cytomegalovirus infection. Antigen specificity for these receptors is unknown. MiXCR was run by TCRdb on the reads, yielding one entry per CDR3 protein. The sample carries about 350,000 distinct CDR3 sequences, around a third recorded once. Sequencing used cultured PBMCs, obtained from culture after CMV antigen stimulation. The receptors originated from a human donor in good health (CMV status not recorded). Some clones in this sample may be carry-over from other donors' samples. The CDR3 runs from the conserved cysteine through the conserved F or W. D genes are given only for firm matches. The size of a clone is reported for some rows only, either as once, few or many, or as a class for expanded clones.

V gene,D gene,CDR3 length,J gene,clone size,CDR3 DNA,CDR3 protein
TRBV7-2,-,15,TRBJ2-2,-,TGTGCCAGCAGCTTAGAAACAGGTTTTACCGGGGAGCTGTTTTTT,CASSLETGFTGELFF
TRBV4-1,TRBD1,17,TRBJ2-3,-,TGCGCCAGCAGCCAAGGATTTGACAGGGGCGCGTTCGATACGCAGTATTTT,CASSQGFDRGAFDTQYF
TRBV7-9,TRBD1,17,TRBJ1-2,-,TGTGCCAGCAGCTTAGAGGGGACAGGGGGATCAGACTATGGCTACACCTTC,CASSLEGTGGSDYGYTF
TRBV7-9,-,15,TRBJ2-5,few,TGTGCCAGCAGCTTAGGAGCGGGTGTAAGGGAGACCCAGTACTTC,CASSLGAGVRETQYF
TRBV7-4,-,13,TRBJ1-2,-,TGTGCCAGCAGCTTAATGGATAACTATGGCTACACCTTC,CASSLMDNYGYTF
TRBV7-9,TRBD1,14,TRBJ1-1,few,TGTGCCAGCAGCTGGACAGGCCCGAGGACTGAAGCTTTCTTT,CASSWTGPRTEAFF
TRBV28,-,17,TRBJ1-1,-,TGTGCCAGCAGTTTATCCCTCCGGGAGGGCATGAACACTGAAGCTTTCTTT,CASSLSLREGMNTEAFF
TRBV4-1,-,16,TRBJ1-2,few,TGCGCCAGCAGCCAAGGGGGGGGAGAACTCTACGATGGCTACACCTTC,CASSQGGGELYDGYTF
TRBV29-1,-,13,TRBJ2-7,-,TGCAGCGTTGAATTTGGTCGGGGTTACGAGCAGTACTTC,CSVEFGRGYEQYF
TRBV7-2,TRBD1,15,TRBJ2-7,-,TGTGCCAGCAGCTCAGGACAGGGGCTCTCTTACGAGCAGTACTTC,CASSSGQGLSYEQYF
TRBV11-3,-,18,TRBJ2-1,-,TGTGCCAGCAGCTTAGATCAAGGTGGGAGCGAAAGATACAATGAGCAGTTCTTC,CASSLDQGGSERYNEQFF
TRBV12-3/TRBV12-4,-,13,TRBJ2-5,-,TGTGCCAGCAGTTTACAGATCCAAGAGACCCAGTACTTC,CASSLQIQETQYF
TRBV19,-,16,TRBJ2-1,many,TGTGCCAGAGAGGGGGGACACCGGATCTCCTACAATGAGCAGTTCTTC,CAREGGHRISYNEQFF
TRBV7-9,TRBD1,15,TRBJ2-2,many,TGTGCCAGCAGCCAGGGGACAGGGATCGGCGGGGAGCTGTTTTTT,CASSQGTGIGGELFF
TRBV10-3,-,13,TRBJ1-1,-,TGTGCCATCAGTGAGACATCTAACACTGAAGCTTTCTTT,CAISETSNTEAFF
TRBV4-3,-,16,TRBJ1-6,once,TGCGCCAGCAGCCAAGAGTTGGGGTCGGGGTATTCAGCCCTCCACTTT,CASSQELGSGYSALHF
TRBV3-1,-,15,TRBJ2-5,-,TGTGCCAGCAGCCAAAATCCCAGGCGCCAAGAGACCCAGTACTTC,CASSQNPRRQETQYF
TRBV7-9,TRBD2,16,TRBJ2-1,few,TGTGCCAGCAGGTATATCGTCACTAGCGGGGACAATGAGCAGTTCTTC,CASRYIVTSGDNEQFF
TRBV20-1,-,12,TRBJ2-5,few,TGCAGTGCTCTGACAGGCCAAGAGACCCAGTACTTC,CSALTGQETQYF
TRBV7-2,TRBD2,19,TRBJ2-7,few,TGTGCCAGCAGCTCCCTCGTTCCCTGGACTAGCGGGGTCTCCTACGAGCAGTACTTC,CASSSLVPWTSGVSYEQYF
TRBV29-1,-,12,TRBJ2-5,once,TGCAGCGTCGTAGGGATGGAAGAGACCCAGTACTTC,CSVVGMEETQYF
TRBV11-2,-,14,TRBJ2-3,-,TGTGCCAGCAGCTTACGCGAGAAGGCGGATACGCAGTATTTT,CASSLREKADTQYF
TRBV10-3,TRBD2,13,TRBJ2-3,-,TGTGCCATCAGGAGCGGGAGCGCAGATACGCAGTATTTT,CAIRSGSADTQYF
TRBV20-1,-,15,TRBJ2-1,-,TGCAGTGCTAGGATGACAGGATTCGCCTACAATGAGCAGTTCTTC,CSARMTGFAYNEQFF
TRBV18,-,14,TRBJ1-2,-,TGTGCCAGCTCACCACTGACGGGGGCGCTTGGCTACACCTTC,CASSPLTGALGYTF
TRBV29-1,-,17,TRBJ2-1,-,TGCAGCGTTGACGGGGTGGGGGCCCGCCTCGGATACAATGAGCAGTTCTTC,CSVDGVGARLGYNEQFF
TRBV29-1,-,12,TRBJ2-5,few,TGCAGCGTTGATTGGTCCCAAGAGACCCAGTACTTC,CSVDWSQETQYF
TRBV5-6,-,15,TRBJ2-5,-,TGTGCCAGCATTCCGACCAGGGGCCAGGGGGAGACCCAGTACTTC,CASIPTRGQGETQYF
TRBV5-6,-,14,TRBJ1-1,-,TGTGCCAGCAGCTCGACGACAGTAAACACTGAAGCTTTCTTT,CASSSTTVNTEAFF
TRBV24-1,TRBD2,16,TRBJ2-1,-,TGTGCCACCAGTGAGGTGGGGGGACTAGTCCCCGTCGGGCAGTTCTTC,CATSEVGGLVPVGQFF
TRBV7-8,-,15,TRBJ2-1,-,TGTGCCAGCAGCCCCGGTCGGATCTCCTACAATGAGCAGTTCTTC,CASSPGRISYNEQFF